The 7 T cell receptor beta chains listed next were all sequenced from one sample in a study of response to subunit inactivated influenza vaccine. TCRdb itself ran the RT-PCR reads through MiXCR, one entry per CDR3 protein. The table has roughly 180,000 distinct CDR3 sequences, roughly 8.7% seen once. This material consisted of non-naive T cells sorted from PBMCs, taken on the day of vaccination. The receptor set was obtained from a man aged 45-65 years who received an inactivated influenza vaccine.

This clonotype is labeled as medium-sized (0.01 to 0.1%). This chain connects TRBV6-6 to TRBJ2-2; D gene ambiguous. Germline-derived CDR1 and CDR2 are MNHNY and SVGAGI (reference sequence). The CDR3 is made up of 13 amino acids. Trimming pared 10 bases from V and 4 bases from J, leaving 13 bases between. The CDR3, as DNA: TGTGCCATCCAGCAATGGGGCACCGGGGAGCTGTTTTTT. Protein: CAIQQWGTGELFF.

This rearrangement joins TRBV6-2 or TRBV6-3 to TRBJ2-7; the match to TRBD2 covers 9 bases. CDR1 and CDR2 (germline): MNHEY, SVGEGT. This CDR3 is built from 14 residues. Germline trimming cut 8 bases from V and 3 bases from J; bases unmatched to any gene: 8. The CDR3 region is CASASPSGVYEQYF. Here the CDR3 DNA reads TGTGCCAGCGCCTCCCCTAGCGGGGTCTACGAGCAGTACTTC.

This clonotype was seen more than once but under ten times. The chain links TRBV6-1 to TRBJ1-6; D is ambiguous. Germline V gives CDR1 MNHNS, CDR2 SASEGT. The CDR3 extends over 14 amino acids. The V and J ends lost 6 bases and 10 bases respectively, with 16 bases between them. The CDR3 protein is CASRGVGWGSPLHF. The CDR3 DNA reads as TGTGCCAGCAGGGGCGTGGGCTGGGGATCACCCCTCCACTTT.

V is TRBV28 and J is TRBJ2-1; D could derive from TRBD1 or TRBD2 (5 bases each). Between the trimmed V and J ends, which lost 5 bases and 7 bases, there was a span of 18 bases. This CDR3 has 15 residues. The germline V gene has CDR1 MDHEN and CDR2 SYDVKM. DNA for the CDR3: TGTGCCAGCAGTAAGATGGATCCCGAGGGGAATGAGCAGTTCTTC. It codes for CASSKMDPEGNEQFF. Supplemented by reference TRBV28 and TRBJ2-1, the full variable domain reads DVKVTQSSRYLVKRTGEKVFLECVQDMDHENMFWYRQDPGLGLRLIYFSYDVKMKEKGDIPEGYSVSREKKERFSLILESASTNQTSMYLCASSKMDPEGNEQFFGPGTRLTVL.

There are many counts of this clonotype. The rearrangement joins TRBV7-8 to TRBJ2-1; D uncertain. CDR3 length: 15 amino acids. V lost 1 base to trimming and J lost 2 bases, with 9 bases between them. From germline, CDR1 is SGHVS and CDR2 FQNEAQ. The CDR3: CASSLELQPYNEQFF. In DNA form, the CDR3 reads TGTGCCAGCAGCTTAGAACTGCAACCCTACAATGAGCAGTTCTTC.

Ten or more counts support this clonotype. The chain recombines TRBV4-1 with TRBJ1-4, with 7 bases matching TRBD1. Looked up from germline, CDR1 is MGHRA and CDR2 is YSYEKL. V dropped 3 bases and J dropped 0; count of bases not matched to a gene: 4. The length of the CDR3 is 16 residues. The CDR3 DNA follows: TGCGCCAGCAGCCAGGGACAGAGGGCAACTAATGAAAAACTGTTTTTT. Protein product: CASSQGQRATNEKLFF.

As for this clonotype: Germline and junction disagree at one end, which may indicate a read error. J is TRBJ2-3 and V is TRBV7-3; a weak D match, TRBD2 (6 bases). Germline CDR1 is SGHTA and CDR2 is FQGTGA. The CDR3 runs 14 residues. This CDR3 reads CASSFGGNTDTQSF. As DNA, the CDR3 is TGTGCCAGCAGCTTCGGAGGGAACACAGATACGCAGTCTTTT.